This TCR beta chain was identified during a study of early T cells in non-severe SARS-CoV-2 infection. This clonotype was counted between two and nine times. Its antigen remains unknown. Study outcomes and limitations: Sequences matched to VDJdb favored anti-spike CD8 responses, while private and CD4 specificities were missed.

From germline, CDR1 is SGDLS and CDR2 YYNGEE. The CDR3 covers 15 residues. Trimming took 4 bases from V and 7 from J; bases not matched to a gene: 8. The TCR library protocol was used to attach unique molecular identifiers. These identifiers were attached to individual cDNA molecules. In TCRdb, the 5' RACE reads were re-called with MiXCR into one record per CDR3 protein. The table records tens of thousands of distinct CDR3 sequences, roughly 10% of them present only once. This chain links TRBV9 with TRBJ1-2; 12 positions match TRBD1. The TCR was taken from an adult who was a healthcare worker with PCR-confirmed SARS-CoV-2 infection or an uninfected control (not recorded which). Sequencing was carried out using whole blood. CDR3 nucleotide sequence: TGTGCCAGCAGCCCCCGGGGACAGGGGGCGTCTGGCTACACCTTC. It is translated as CASSPRGQGASGYTF.